This entry features one TCR beta chain sequence. The data were obtained in a study of CD8 T cells in Susac syndrome. From germline, CDR1 is LNHDA and CDR2 SQIVND (reference sequence). Unmatched junction bases numbered 16, after V lost 5 bases and J lost 7 bases. This CDR3 is 16 amino acids long. The RNA, about 0.45 to 1 ug, was put through reverse transcription using random hexamers. Amplification of TCR beta CDR3 used immunoSEQ multiplex PCR across 54 Vbeta and 13 Jbeta. TCRdb fed the immunoSEQ multiplex PCR reads into MiXCR, producing one record per CDR3 protein. This table holds 300,000 to 350,000 distinct CDR3 sequences, around 92% found once.

The chain couples TRBV19 to TRBJ2-5; 7 bases fit TRBD1. The sample comprised CD4+ T cells from PBMCs. The sequence came from a human donor with multiple sclerosis. CDR3 bases: TGTGCCAGTAGTCCCTACTCAGGGGGAATGGCCGGGACCCAGTACTTC. It is translated as CASSPYSGGMAGTQYF.